This T cell receptor beta chain was recovered during a study of patients and donors after allogeneic stem cell transplantation. This clonotype was counted ten times or more. TCRdb processed the RT-PCR reads anew with MiXCR; each CDR3 protein has one entry. Among 25,000 to 35,000 distinct CDR3 sequences listed, nearly 7% were seen once. Sequencing used blood, either unsorted or a sorted T cell fraction (not recorded which). This TCR was sampled from a human donor who was either an allogeneic HSCT recipient or a stem cell or donor lymphocyte infusion donor (not recorded which). It is not recorded whose cells these are; they may come from a transplant donor.

CDR3 loop: CASSSNTGELFF. CDR3 bases: TGTGCCAGCAGCTCGAACACCGGGGAGCTGTTTTTT. The chain links TRBV12-3 or TRBV12-4 to TRBJ2-2; D not certain. The CDR3 runs to 12 residues. V was pared by 6 bases and J by 0 bases, with 2 bases between.